This passage covers 19 T cell receptor beta chains from one sample sequenced in a study of blood T cells in healthy people across ages. For the second PCR, which ran for about 6 to 11 cycles, a sample-barcoded 5' primer and a J-beta primer mix were used. Each CDR3 protein gets one entry after TCRdb re-called the 5' RACE reads with MiXCR. Among 500,000 to 600,000 distinct CDR3 sequences listed, 27% were seen once. The specimen was blood. The receptors were gathered from a woman aged 70-85 years in good health.

This clonotype was found many times. This chain uses TRBV12-3 or TRBV12-4 with TRBJ2-5; weak D call: TRBD2 (5 bases). Trimming removed 5 bases from V and 0 bases from J, with 13 bases in between. This CDR3 region has 15 residues. This CDR3 reads CASSPGLLYQETQYF. The CDR3 DNA sequence: TGTGCCAGCAGTCCAGGACTCCTGTACCAAGAGACCCAGTACTTC.

The J gene is TRBJ2-2, the V gene TRBV5-1, with a possible D match to TRBD1 (5 bases). CDR1 is SGHRS and CDR2 is YFSETQ in the germline V gene. Trimming removed 2 bases from V and 3 bases from J, with 11 bases in between. The CDR3 loop spans 15 amino acids. CDR3: CASSFLGADTGELFF. In DNA form, the CDR3 reads TGCGCCAGCAGCTTTTTAGGGGCGGACACCGGGGAGCTGTTTTTT.

CDR3 amino acids: CSASSASGGATDTQYF. The CDR3 nucleotides read TGCAGTGCCTCTTCAGCTAGCGGGGGGGCGACAGATACGCAGTATTTT. The chain carries TRBV20-1 and TRBJ2-3; 12 nucleotides align to TRBD2. CDR1 DFQATT and CDR2 SNEGSKA come from the germline V gene (reference sequence). V lost 6 bases, J lost 3 bases, and 10 bases stayed unmatched. The CDR3 contains 16 residues.

This chain connects TRBV4-3 to TRBJ2-4; D gene ambiguous. V was shortened by 1 base and J by 7 bases, with 11 bases between the two germline ends. This CDR3 has 14 residues. CDR1 LGHNA and CDR2 YSLEER come from the germline V gene. The DNA for the CDR3 is TGCGCCAGCAGCCAAGGGGATAGTCGGAACATTCAGTACTTC. It yields the protein CASSQGDSRNIQYF.

Notes on this clonotype: A read error may account for a junction end that differs from germline. The rearrangement uses TRBV7-2 and TRBJ2-2, with D tentatively TRBD1 (6 bases). CDR1 and CDR2 from the germline V gene are SGHTA and FQGNSA. The CDR3 runs 14 residues. CDR3 protein: CACSLQGYTGELFF. The CDR3 DNA reads as TGTGCCTGCAGCTTACAGGGTTACACCGGGGAGCTGTTTTTT.

J is TRBJ1-2 and V is TRBV5-1; tentative D call: TRBD1 (6 bases). V shed 4 bases and J shed 6 bases, with 22 bases lying between them. This CDR3 comprises 16 residues. Per the germline V gene, CDR1 is SGHRS and CDR2 is YFSETQ. The CDR3 DNA reads TGCGCCAGCAGCCTGTCTGGGGGGCGCGAAGATAATGGCTACACCTTC. It specifies CASSLSGGREDNGYTF.

This clonotype turned up a few times. The chain employs TRBV6-2 or TRBV6-3 and TRBJ1-2, with unresolved D. Trimming left V 8 bases short and J 6 bases short, with 7 bases between. Germline CDR1 reads MNHEY; CDR2 reads SVGEGT. The CDR3 has 10 amino acids. The chain's CDR3 is CASGRHGYTF. In nucleotides, the CDR3 is TGTGCCAGCGGCCGTCATGGCTACACCTTC.

This clonotype turned up a few times. The V call is TRBV2, the J call TRBJ2-5; no reliable D call. The end of the DNA is better explained by TRBJ2-1, so the J call may be wrong. The germline V gene has CDR1 SNHLY and CDR2 FYNNEI. CDR3 length equals 14 residues. In DNA form, the CDR3 reads TGTGCCAGCAGTGAAGACAGTACCTACAATGAGCAGTTCTTC. Translation gives CASSEDSTYNEQFF.

The rearrangement uses TRBV6-2 or TRBV6-3 and TRBJ2-1, with 8 bases lining up with TRBD2. The junction had 13 bases not matched to a gene; V was cut back by 10 bases and J by 5 bases. The CDR3 covers 15 residues. Per the germline V gene, CDR1 is MNHEY and CDR2 is SVGEGT. CDR3 coding DNA: TGTGCCACTCGGAAGAGCGGGGGCGGGGACAATGAGCAGTTCTTC. It specifies CATRKSGGGDNEQFF.

This clonotype was recorded a few times. This sequence joins TRBV29-1 and TRBJ2-3, with unresolved D. CDR1 SQVTM and CDR2 ANQGSEA come from the germline V gene. V was clipped by 4 bases and J by 7 bases, with 12 bases between them. The length of the CDR3 is 12 residues. CDR3 sequence (DNA): TGCAGCGTTGTTCGGCAGGCTAATACGCAGTATTTT. This sequence encodes CSVVRQANTQYF.

With regard to this clonotype: Sequence at one end of the junction differs from germline and may be a read error. V usage is TRBV19 and J usage is TRBJ1-2; D is uncertain. The CDR3 has 14 amino acids. Germline loops: CDR1 LNHDA, CDR2 SQIVND (reference sequence). CDR3 protein: CASTADAGFYGYTF. In DNA form, the CDR3 reads TGCGCCAGTACCGCAGATGCGGGATTCTATGGCTACACCTTC.

The chain couples TRBV12-3 or TRBV12-4 to TRBJ1-3; D not certain. Trimming removed 1 base at V and 4 bases at J, with 8 bases between. The CDR3 loop spans 14 amino acids. The CDR3 reads CASSLGGDGNTIYF. The CDR3 DNA reads as TGTGCCAGCAGTTTAGGGGGTGACGGAAACACCATATATTTT.

V is TRBV12-3 or TRBV12-4 and J is TRBJ1-5; D not certain. The CDR3 totals 14 residues. V was clipped by 4 bases and J by 4 bases, with 11 bases between them. The chain's CDR3 is CASSSSERNQPQHF. In nucleotides, the CDR3 is TGTGCCAGCAGTTCATCGGAGAGAAATCAGCCCCAGCATTTT.

The V call is TRBV12-3 or TRBV12-4, the J call TRBJ1-5, with TRBD1 matching 7 bases. CDR3 length: 13 amino acids. With 5 bases clipped from V and 8 bases from J, the junction kept 6 bases outside the gene matches. The CDR3 is CASSPGGLEPQHF. CDR3 bases: TGTGCCAGCAGTCCAGGGGGGTTGGAGCCCCAGCATTTT.

This clonotype has at least ten counts. The chain has TRBV9 and TRBJ2-1; the D call may be TRBD1 or TRBD2 (5 bases each). The CDR3 is made up of 14 amino acids. Germline V gives CDR1 SGDLS, CDR2 YYNGEE. The V end lost 2 bases, the J end lost 2 bases, and 8 bases lay between the germline ends. CDR3 sequence (DNA): TGTGCCAGCAGCGTGGGGGTCCCCTACAATGAGCAGTTCTTC. It translates to CASSVGVPYNEQFF. The full variable domain, rest sourced from reference TRBV9 and TRBJ2-1, is DSGVTQTPKHLITATGQRVTLRCSPRSGDLSVYWYQQSLDQGLQFLIQYYNGEERAKGNILERFSAQQFPDLHSELNLSSLELGDSALYFCASSVGVPYNEQFFGPGTRLTVL.

CDR3: CASSLGTGSFGTDTQYF. CDR3 coding DNA: TGCGCCAGCAGCTTGGGGACCGGGTCCTTCGGCACAGATACGCAGTATTTT. This chain connects TRBV5-1 to TRBJ2-3; D unresolved. The CDR3 length is 17 residues. The V gene lost 0 bases and the J gene lost 1 base, with 15 bases spanning the gap. Germline CDR1 reads SGHRS; CDR2 reads YFSETQ.

This clonotype showed up many times. This rearrangement joins TRBV18 to TRBJ1-4; D perhaps matches TRBD1 (6 bases). Germline-derived CDR1 and CDR2 are KGHSH and LQKENI. The V end lost 3 bases, the J end lost 4 bases, and 9 bases lay between the germline ends. The CDR3 is 14 residues long. The CDR3 spells CASSPQGLNEKLFF. The CDR3 DNA reads TGTGCCAGCTCACCCCAGGGGCTTAATGAAAAACTGTTTTTT.

This chain connects TRBV6-1 to TRBJ1-2; TRBD1 might be the D (5 bases). The CDR3 is 11 amino acids. Germline V lookup: CDR1 MNHNS, CDR2 SASEGT. Deletions cut 2 bases from V and 12 bases from J, with 10 bases between. Written as DNA, the CDR3 is TGTGCCAGCAGTGAATATGGGGGTCACACCTTC. This sequence encodes CASSEYGGHTF.

This clonotype has more than one count but fewer than ten. The chain has TRBV6-6 and TRBJ2-7, with TRBD2 matching over 7 bases. This CDR3 is built from 16 residues. Germline CDR1 reads MNHNY; CDR2 reads SVGAGI (reference sequence). V lost 0 bases to trimming and J lost 5 bases; unmatched junction nucleotides: 10. The CDR3 DNA reads as TGTGCCAGCAGTTACTCGGTAGGGACTACGGGTCACGAGCAGTACTTC. It yields the protein CASSYSVGTTGHEQYF.